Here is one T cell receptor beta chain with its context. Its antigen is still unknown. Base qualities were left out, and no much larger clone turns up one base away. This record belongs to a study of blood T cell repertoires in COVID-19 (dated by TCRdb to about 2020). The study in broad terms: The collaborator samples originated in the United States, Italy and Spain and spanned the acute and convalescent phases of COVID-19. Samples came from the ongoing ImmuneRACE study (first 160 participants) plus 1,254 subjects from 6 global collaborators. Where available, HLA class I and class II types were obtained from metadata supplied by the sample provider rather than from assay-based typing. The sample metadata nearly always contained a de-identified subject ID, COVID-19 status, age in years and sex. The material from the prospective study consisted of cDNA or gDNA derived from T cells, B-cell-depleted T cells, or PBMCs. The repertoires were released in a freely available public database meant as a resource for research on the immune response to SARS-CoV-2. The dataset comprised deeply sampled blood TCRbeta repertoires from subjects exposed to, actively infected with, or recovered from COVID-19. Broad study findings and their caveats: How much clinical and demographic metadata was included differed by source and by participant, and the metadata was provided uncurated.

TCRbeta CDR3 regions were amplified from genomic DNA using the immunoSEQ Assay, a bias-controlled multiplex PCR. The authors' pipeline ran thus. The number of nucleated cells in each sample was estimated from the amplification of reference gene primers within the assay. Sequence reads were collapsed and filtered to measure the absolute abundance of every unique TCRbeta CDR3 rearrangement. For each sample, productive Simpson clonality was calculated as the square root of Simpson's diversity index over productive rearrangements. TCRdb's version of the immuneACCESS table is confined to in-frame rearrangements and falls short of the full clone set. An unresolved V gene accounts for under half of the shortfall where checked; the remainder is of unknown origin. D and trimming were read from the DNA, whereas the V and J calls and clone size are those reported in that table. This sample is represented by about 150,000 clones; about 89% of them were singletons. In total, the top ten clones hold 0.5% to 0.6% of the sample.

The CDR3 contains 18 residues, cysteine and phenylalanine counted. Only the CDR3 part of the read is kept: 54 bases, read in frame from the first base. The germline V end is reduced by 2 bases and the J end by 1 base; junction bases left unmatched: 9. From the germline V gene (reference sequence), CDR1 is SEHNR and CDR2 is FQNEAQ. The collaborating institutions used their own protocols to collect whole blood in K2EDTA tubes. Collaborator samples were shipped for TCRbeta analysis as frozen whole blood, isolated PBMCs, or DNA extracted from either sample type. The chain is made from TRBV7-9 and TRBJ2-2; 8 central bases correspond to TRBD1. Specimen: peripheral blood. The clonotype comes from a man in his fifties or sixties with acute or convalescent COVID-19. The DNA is TGTGCCAGCAGCTTATTTGGGAGACAGGGGATGAACACCGGGGAGCTGTTTTTT. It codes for CASSLFGRQGMNTGELFF.